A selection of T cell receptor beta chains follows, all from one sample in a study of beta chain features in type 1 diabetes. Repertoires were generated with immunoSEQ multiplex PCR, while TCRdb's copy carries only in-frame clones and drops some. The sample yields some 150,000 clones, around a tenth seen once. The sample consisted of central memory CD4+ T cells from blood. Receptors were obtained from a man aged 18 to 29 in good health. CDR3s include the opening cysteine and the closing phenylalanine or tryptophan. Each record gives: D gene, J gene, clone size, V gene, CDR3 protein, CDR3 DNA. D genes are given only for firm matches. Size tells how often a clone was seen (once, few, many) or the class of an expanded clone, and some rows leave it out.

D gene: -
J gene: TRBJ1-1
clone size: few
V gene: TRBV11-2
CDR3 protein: CASSLWGAEAFF
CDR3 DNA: TGTGCCAGCAGCTTATGGGGAGCTGAAGCTTTCTTT

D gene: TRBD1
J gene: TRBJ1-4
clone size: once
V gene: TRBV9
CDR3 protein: CASSVGGTATNEKLFF
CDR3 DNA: TGTGCCAGCAGCGTAGGGGGGACAGCCACTAATGAAAAACTGTTTTTT

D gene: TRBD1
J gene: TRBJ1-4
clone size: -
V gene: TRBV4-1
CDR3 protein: CASSQEGQGRNEKLFF
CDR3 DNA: TGCGCCAGCAGCCAAGAAGGACAGGGGCGTAATGAAAAACTGTTTTTT

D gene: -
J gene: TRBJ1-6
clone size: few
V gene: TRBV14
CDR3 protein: CASSQGGQGFPLHF
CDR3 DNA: TGTGCCAGCAGCCAAGGAGGGCAAGGGTTTCCCCTCCACTTT

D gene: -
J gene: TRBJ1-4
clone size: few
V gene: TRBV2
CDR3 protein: CASSDAGRIGFF
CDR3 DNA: TGTGCCAGCAGTGACGCAGGGAGGATTGGGTTTTTT

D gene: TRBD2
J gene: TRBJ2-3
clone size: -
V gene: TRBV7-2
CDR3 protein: CASSYSGWTSGGGTDTQYF
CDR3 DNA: TGTGCCAGCAGCTACTCAGGCTGGACTAGCGGGGGGGGGACAGATACGCAGTATTTT

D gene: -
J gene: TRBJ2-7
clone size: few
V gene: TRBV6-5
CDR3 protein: CASFQGSPYEQYF
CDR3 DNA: TGTGCCAGCTTCCAGGGGTCTCCCTACGAGCAGTACTTC

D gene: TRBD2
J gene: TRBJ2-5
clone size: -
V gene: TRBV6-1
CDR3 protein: CASSEYRAGRETQYF
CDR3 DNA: TGTGCCAGCAGTGAATATCGAGCGGGGCGAGAGACCCAGTACTTC

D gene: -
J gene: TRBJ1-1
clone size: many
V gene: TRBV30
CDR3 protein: CAWSVNMWRAFF
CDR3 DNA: TGTGCCTGGAGTGTTAATATGTGGAGAGCTTTCTTT

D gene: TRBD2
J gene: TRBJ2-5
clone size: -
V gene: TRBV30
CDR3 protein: CAWSLAGGRETQYF
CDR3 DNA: TGTGCCTGGAGCCTAGCGGGGGGGCGGGAGACCCAGTACTTC

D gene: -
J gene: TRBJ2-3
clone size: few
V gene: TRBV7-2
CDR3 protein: CASSSALHADTQYF
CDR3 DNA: TGTGCCAGCAGCTCCGCACTGCACGCAGATACGCAGTATTTT

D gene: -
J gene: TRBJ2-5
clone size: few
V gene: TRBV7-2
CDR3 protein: CASSLVPSSGPLQETQYF
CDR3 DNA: TGTGCCAGCAGCTTAGTGCCTTCAAGTGGGCCCCTCCAAGAGACCCAGTACTTC

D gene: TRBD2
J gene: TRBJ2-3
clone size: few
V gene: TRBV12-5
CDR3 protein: CASGKGLAGGTDTQYF
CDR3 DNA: TGTGCTAGTGGTAAGGGACTAGCGGGTGGTACAGATACGCAGTATTTT

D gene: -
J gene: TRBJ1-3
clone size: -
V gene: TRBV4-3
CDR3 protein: CASSQDYRSPGNTIYF
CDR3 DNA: TGCGCCAGCAGCCAAGACTACAGAAGCCCCGGAAACACCATATATTTT

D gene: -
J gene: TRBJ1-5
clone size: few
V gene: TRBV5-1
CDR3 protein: CASSPDGRVGQPQHF
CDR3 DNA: TGCGCCAGCAGCCCCGATGGCAGGGTGGGGCAGCCCCAGCATTTT

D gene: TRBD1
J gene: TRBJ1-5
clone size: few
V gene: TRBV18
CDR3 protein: CASSDTGGNQPQHF
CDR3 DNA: TGTGCCAGCTCAGATACAGGGGGTAATCAGCCCCAGCATTTT

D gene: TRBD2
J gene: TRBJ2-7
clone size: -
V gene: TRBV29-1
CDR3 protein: CSVRAGDEQYF
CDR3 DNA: TGCAGCGTTAGGGCGGGGGACGAGCAGTACTTC

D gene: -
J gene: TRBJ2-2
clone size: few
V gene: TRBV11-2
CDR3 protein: CASSSGLNTGELFF
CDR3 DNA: TGTGCCAGCAGCTCGGGACTCAACACCGGGGAGCTGTTTTTT

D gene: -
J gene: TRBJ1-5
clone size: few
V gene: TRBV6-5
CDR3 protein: CASMEQGTQPQHF
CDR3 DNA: TGTGCCAGCATGGAGCAGGGAACTCAGCCCCAGCATTTT

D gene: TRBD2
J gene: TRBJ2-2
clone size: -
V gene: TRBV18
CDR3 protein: CASSLGRTSGTELFF
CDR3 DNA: TGTGCCAGCTCACTTGGGCGGACTAGCGGCACGGAGCTGTTTTTT

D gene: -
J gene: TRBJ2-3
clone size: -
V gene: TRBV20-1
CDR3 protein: CSASEDTQYF
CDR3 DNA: TGCAGTGCTAGTGAGGATACGCAGTATTTT